The clone carrying this T cell receptor beta chain was seen many times. As yet, its antigen is unknown. The record originates from a study of spatial heterogeneity in lung cancer. At the level of the study: Detection of beta-chain sequences consistently exceeded that of alpha-chain sequences. Study results and caveats: Nonsynonymous mutation counts, ubiquitous and regional, were tracked by the respective counts of ubiquitous and regional expanded TCRs. Mutation tallies in tumors tracked expanded intratumoral alpha and beta TCR counts.

TCRdb re-analysed the 5' RACE reads in MiXCR, keeping a single row per CDR3 protein. The sample contains more than 7,500 distinct CDR3 sequences, about 2.9% of which appear only once. The time point is: sample taken at primary tumor resection. V was pared by 3 bases and J by 3 bases, with 9 bases between. The CDR3 contains 13 residues. The germline V gene encodes CDR1 SGHTA and CDR2 FQGTGA. This sequence joins TRBV7-3 and TRBJ2-7; no clear D. The origin of this receptor is a male donor with early-stage non-small cell lung cancer. Sample: lung tumor tissue, taken at surgery. The CDR3 coding sequence is TGTGCCAGCAGCTTCTTCGTAGGCTACGAGCAGTACTTC. Protein sequence: CASSFFVGYEQYF.